The clone carrying this T cell receptor (beta chain) has a handful of counts. Antigen specificity is unknown. TCRdb re-called the 5' RACE reads through MiXCR, storing one row per CDR3 protein. Altogether 450,000 or so distinct CDR3 sequences are present, approximately 15% being singletons, with the ten largest covering approximately 0.52%. This CDR3 spans 14 amino acids. Germline CDR1 SGHRS, CDR2 YFSETQ. V lost 4 bases and J lost 4, with 14 bases in between. This specimen belongs to a study of identical twins. Regarding the study as a whole: Whereas memory repertoires showed no such difference, abundant cord blood beta clonotypes carried fewer insertions. Shared out-of-frame alpha sequences (those common to twins) showed excess low generation probability.

These data were likewise used in another study, on yellow fever vaccine responses in identical twins.

Specimen: CD4+ T cells sorted from blood. The V and J genes are TRBV5-1 and TRBJ2-5; D is possibly TRBD1 (6 bases). The TCR was taken from a woman aged 18-29 years in good health. In DNA form, the CDR3 reads TGCGCCAGCAGCGCACAGGGTATAGGAGAGACCCAGTACTTC. Translated, it gives CASSAQGIGETQYF.